The sequence of this T cell receptor beta chain was determined in a study of CXCR3-negative and CXCR3-positive naive CD8 T cells. Study at large: Some 150 million TRB reads were obtained in total, which works out to about 1.5 +/- 0.3 million per library.

Study results and limitations: Higher TRB CDR3 hydrophobicity marked CXCR3-positive naive cells relative to CXCR3-negative naive cells. TCR interaction strength was inferred from TRB CDR3 physicochemistry, as CD5 matched across naive subsets.

TRB cDNA was prepared as libraries by UMI-labeled 5' RACE. Following a re-call of the 5' RACE reads, TCRdb has one entry per CDR3 protein and lacks DNA. This sample's table has some 130,000 distinct CDR3 sequences. Note on this clonotype: Its antigen is currently unknown.

CDR3 length: 13 residues. Germline V CDR1 and CDR2: SGHTA, FQGNSA. Sequencing was done on a sample of naive CXCR3+ CD8+ T cells from blood. Subset here: CD45RO-CCR7+CD27+CD95- naive CD8+ T cells expressing CXCR3 (TNR3+). The chain carries TRBV7-2 and TRBJ2-1; TCRdb calls TRBD2, which cannot be checked without DNA. The receptor was derived from a human donor in good health. Some clones in this sample may be carry-over from other donors' samples. The CDR3 protein is CASSFPSHNEQFF.